Below are 20 T cell receptor delta chains sequenced from a single sample in a study of γδ T cells in repeated Plasmodium falciparum infection. TCRdb re-called clones from the multiplex PCR reads using CATT. The table lists 85,000 to 95,000 delta-chain clones, approximately 1.5% of them singletons. Gammadelta T cells were flow-sorted from PBMC into Vgamma9/Vdelta2+ and Vdelta2-negative populations for bulk analysis. Sequenced material: gamma-delta T cells from blood. The receptor source for this set is a pool of human donors (malaria-infected and uninfected, not separated).

This clone appeared a few times. The rearrangement joins TRDV1 to TRDJ1; TRDD2 aligns across 7 bases. As TCRdb names no J gene, one was assigned here on the basis of a DNA match to germline. After removal of 2 bases from V and 1 base from J, the junction contained 19 bases not matched to a gene. Per germline, CDR1 TSWWSYY and CDR2 QGS. CDR3 length: 20 amino acids. The CDR3 DNA reads as TGTGCTCTTGGGGAATTCCGAAATTCCTACCTTGTAGGGGTCACCGATAAACTCATCTTT. Translating gives CALGEFRNSYLVGVTDKLIF.

As regards this clone: A far larger clone is one nucleotide away, so this likely arose from a read error. This same CDR3 is encoded by further DNA sequences in the sample. This chain uses TRDV1 with TRDJ1, with a tentative D call TRDD3 (6 bases). The germline CDR1 and CDR2 sequences are TSWWSYY and QGS. Trimming took 4 bases from V and 8 from J, leaving 32 bases between them. There are 19 residues in the CDR3. CDR3: CALGATIWNGLGFRGKLIF. In DNA form, the CDR3 reads TGTGCTCTTGGGGCTACAATCTGGAACGGTCTGGGGTTCCGGGGAAAACTCATCTTT.

A note on this clone: TCRdb has a much larger clone's protein, which differs at residue 9 from the translation of this DNA, likely because of a read error; what is shown is the protein translated from the DNA. The rearrangement joins TRDV1 to TRDJ1, with D unclear. The CDR3 runs to 16 residues. V was pared by 2 bases and J by 0 bases, with 13 bases between. The germline V gene has CDR1 TSWWSYY and CDR2 QGS. CDR3 nucleotides: TGTGCTCTTGGGGAAACAAGGGCCACGTACACCGATAAACTCATCTTT. Translated, it gives CALGETRATYTDKLIF.

This clone was counted at least ten times. The protein given by TCRdb reflects a much larger clone and differs at residue 7 from this DNA's translation, likely from a read error; the protein shown is the DNA's translation. V and J are TRDV2 and TRDJ3; possible D gene TRDD2, 5 bases. Germline V gene data show CDR1 as GEAIGNYY and CDR2 as EKD. The V and J ends lost 1 base and 0 bases respectively, with 21 bases between them. This CDR3 is built from 21 residues. DNA of the CDR3: TGTGCCTGTGACACGGTACCGGGGTCACCTCCTAGCTCCTGGGACACCCGACAGATGTTTTTC. This codes for CACDTVPGSPPSSWDTRQMFF.

With respect to this clone: Since a far larger clone is one base different, this is likely a read error. This specimen includes other DNA sequences encoding the same CDR3. The gene calls are TRDV2 and TRDJ1, with a possible D match to TRDD3 (6 bases). Since TCRdb gives no J gene, matching the DNA to germline was used here to assign it. Germline V lookup: CDR1 GEAIGNYY, CDR2 EKD. The V gene lost 0 bases and the J gene lost 2 bases, with 9 bases spanning the gap. The CDR3 has 14 amino acids. This CDR3 is CACDTVGGTDKLIF. The CDR3 nucleotides read TGTGCCTGTGACACCGTAGGGGGAACCGATAAACTCATCTTT.

This clone has just a few counts. The translation of this DNA and the TCRdb protein of a much larger clone differ at residue 19, probably owing to a read error; the protein shown here is translated from the DNA. CDR3 sequence reads: CALGELNAPKAAIRGYTDELIF. Written as DNA, the CDR3 is TGTGCTCTTGGGGAACTGAACGCTCCCAAGGCAGCTATACGAGGATACACCGATGAACTCATCTTT. V gene TRDV1 combines with J gene TRDJ1, with D possibly matching TRDD3 (6 bases). No J gene was available from TCRdb, and it was assigned here by a germline match of the DNA. CDR1 and CDR2 (germline): TSWWSYY, QGS. There are 22 residues in the CDR3.

This clone turned up a few times. TCRdb records a much larger clone's protein for this DNA, with a difference at residue 3 that likely arises from a read error; the protein given is the translation of the DNA. The genes are TRDV1 and TRDJ1; D is possibly TRDD3 (6 bases). The CDR3 is 17 amino acids. Germline V lookup: CDR1 TSWWSYY, CDR2 QGS. The CDR3 DNA reads TGTGCTCCTGGGGAACGCAAGGGAGCCCAGTACACCGATAAACTCATCTTT. This sequence encodes CAPGERKGAQYTDKLIF.

There are a few counts of this clone. A far larger clone is just one base off, so this is likely a read error. This sample also contains other DNA sequences that code for the same CDR3. The chain uses TRDV2 and TRDJ1, with TRDD3 identical over 7 bases. The J gene, left out of TCRdb, was set here by checking the DNA against germline. The CDR3 length is 17 residues. The germline V gene has CDR1 GEAIGNYY and CDR2 EKD. The CDR3 loop is CACDTGFGGPYTDKLIF. The CDR3 DNA is TGTGCCTGCGACACCGGTTTTGGGGGACCGTACACCGATAAACTCATCTTT.

This clone was counted between two and nine times. TCRdb's protein for this DNA is that of a much larger clone and differs from the translation at residue 15, likely a read error; the protein shown is the DNA translation. V usage is TRDV2 and J usage is TRDJ1, with 10 bases matching TRDD3. No J gene is reported in TCRdb; it was inferred here by comparing the DNA with germline. The CDR3 spans 20 residues. Germline V CDR1 and CDR2: GEAIGNYY, EKD. With 5 bases clipped from V and 3 bases from J, the junction kept 23 bases outside the gene matches. This CDR3 is CACGHSYVLGDTSYADKLIF. CDR3 sequence (DNA): TGTGCCTGTGGACATTCCTACGTGTTGGGGGATACCAGTTACGCCGATAAACTCATCTTT.

This clone was seen a handful of times. A read error likely explains why the TCRdb protein, taken from a much larger clone, differs from this DNA's translation at residue 12; the protein shown is translated from the DNA. The CDR3 protein is CALGERVYSFTSYTDKLIF. CDR3 bases: TGTGCTCTTGGGGAACGGGTGTATTCGTTCACCTCCTACACCGATAAACTCATCTTT. The chain joins TRDV1 to TRDJ1, with D hard to call. Here the J gene was assigned by germline matching of the DNA, as TCRdb has none. The CDR3 loop spans 19 amino acids. In germline, CDR1 is TSWWSYY, CDR2 QGS. Trimming left V 1 base short and J 0 bases short, with 21 bases between.

Concerning this clone: TCRdb has a much larger clone's protein, which differs at residue 17 from the translation of this DNA, likely because of a read error; what is shown is the protein translated from the DNA. The chain links TRDV1 to TRDJ1; possibly TRDD3 for D (6 bases). TCRdb gives no J gene; it was assigned here by matching the DNA to germline. Germline loops: CDR1 TSWWSYY, CDR2 QGS. The CDR3 has 20 residues. In nucleotides, the CDR3 is TGTGCTCTTGGGGAACCAGCTAACGTCCTCCACATACTGGGTCCCGATGAACTCATCTTT. Its protein product is CALGEPANVLHILGPDELIF.

This clone turned up a few times. The protein TCRdb lists belongs to a much larger clone and differs from this DNA's translation at residue 5, which points to a read error; the protein shown is made from the DNA. The CDR3 DNA reads as TGTGCCTGTGACACGATCGGAGGGATGGGGCCCATTAGCTCCTGGGACACCCGACAGATGTTTTTC. This encodes CACDTIGGMGPISSWDTRQMFF. The genes are TRDV2 and TRDJ3, with TRDD3 as a possible D gene (5 bases). TCRdb lists no J gene, so it was determined here by aligning the DNA to germline. The germline V gene encodes CDR1 GEAIGNYY and CDR2 EKD. The V and J ends lost 1 base and 0 bases respectively, with 24 bases between them. The CDR3 sequence is 22 residues long.

In this sample, this clone turned up a few times. TCRdb's entry gives the protein of a much larger clone, which mismatches this DNA's translation at residue 8, likely from a read error; the protein reported here is translated from the DNA. This CDR3 is CALGDPSCTRLRYTDKLIF. CDR3 sequence (DNA): TGTGCTCTTGGGGATCCTTCCTGCACGAGGCTCAGGTACACCGATAAACTCATCTTT. This chain uses TRDV1 with TRDJ1; 7 nucleotides match TRDD2. As TCRdb names no J gene, one was assigned here on the basis of a DNA match to germline. Germline-derived CDR1 and CDR2 are TSWWSYY and QGS. The CDR3 is 19 residues long. The V and J ends lost 3 bases and 0 bases, in that order; junction bases with no gene match: 16.

This clone was detected a few times. The protein recorded in TCRdb matches a much larger clone and deviates from this DNA's translation at residue 15, suggesting a read error; the protein here is obtained by translating the DNA. The chain recombines TRDV1 with TRDJ1, with TRDD3 matching over 9 bases. TCRdb lists no J gene, so it was determined here by aligning the DNA to germline. CDR3 length equals 20 residues. Germline CDR1 reads TSWWSYY; CDR2 reads QGS. J was trimmed by 3 bases and V by 0 bases; bases with no gene match: 17. Here the CDR3 DNA reads TGTGCTCTTGGGGAACTAACCTCTTGGGGGATATGCCCCTACGCCGATAAACTCATCTTT. Its protein is CALGELTSWGICPYADKLIF.

This clone has at least ten counts. The chain carries TRDV2 and TRDJ1, with 12 bases that match TRDD3. Germline CDR1 and CDR2: GEAIGNYY and EKD. The CDR3 runs to 21 residues. V gave up 0 bases and J gave up 1 base; unmatched junction bases: 17. The CDR3 nucleotides are TGTGCCTGTGACACCGGTACGTCCTGGGGGATACGCCGCTCTTTCACCGATAAACTCATCTTT. Protein: CACDTGTSWGIRRSFTDKLIF.

A remark on this clone: The protein given by TCRdb reflects a much larger clone and differs at residue 13 from this DNA's translation, likely from a read error; the protein shown is the DNA's translation. The V call is TRDV2, the J call TRDJ1; D may be TRDD2 (5 bases). The CDR3 has 15 amino acids. Germline loops: CDR1 GEAIGNYY, CDR2 EKD. This CDR3 reads CACDPLLLRADKRIF. In nucleotides, the CDR3 is TGTGCCTGTGACCCCCTACTCCTAAGGGCCGATAAACGCATCTTT.

This clone was counted many times. V and J are TRDV1 and TRDJ3; 11 bases map to TRDD3. Trimming at V came to 3 bases and at J to 3 bases, leaving 16 bases not matched to a gene. The germline V gene encodes CDR1 TSWWSYY and CDR2 QGS. The CDR3 runs 22 residues. CDR3 amino acids: CALGELLGLGDTSVWDTRQMFF. The DNA for the CDR3 is TGTGCTCTTGGGGAGCTCCTAGGGCTGGGGGATACCTCGGTCTGGGACACCCGACAGATGTTTTTC.

In its sample, this clone was seen a few times. A much larger clone lies one base from this, so it may be a read error. The sample carries other DNA sequences with the same CDR3. This chain connects TRDV1 to TRDJ1; 12 bases are shared with TRDD3. The CDR3 sequence is 22 residues long. Germline loops: CDR1 TSWWSYY, CDR2 QGS. CDR3 residues: CALRAFRRFLGDTSGYTGKLIF. CDR3 nucleotide sequence: TGTGCTCTCAGGGCCTTCCGACGATTTCTGGGGGATACGAGCGGGTATACCGGTAAACTCATCTTT.

This clone was seen more than once but under ten times. This likely stems from a read error, as it lies one base from a far larger clone. This sequence joins TRDV1 and TRDJ2; D is uncertain. No J gene is reported in TCRdb; it was inferred here by comparing the DNA with germline. The germline V and J ends were trimmed by 0 bases and 10 bases, with 9 bases remaining between them. This CDR3 is built from 13 residues. Germline CDR1 reads TSWWSYY; CDR2 reads QGS. The CDR3 DNA sequence: TGTGCTCTTGGGGAACTCCTCGTCAAACAACTCTTCTTT. This codes for CALGELLVKQLFF.

This clone has only a few counts. The TCRdb record carries a much larger clone's protein, which differs from this DNA's translation at residue 13; a read error is the likely cause, and the protein listed here is the DNA translation. The chain carries TRDV3 and TRDJ1, with TRDD3 matching 8 bases. Germline assignment: CDR1 TVYSNPD and CDR2 GDNSRS (reference sequence). CDR3 length: 19 amino acids. V was pared by 1 base and J by 1 base, with 20 bases of the junction left unmatched. The CDR3 here is CAFTGPSPYWGSGTDKLIF. The CDR3 DNA is TGTGCCTTTACTGGGCCTTCTCCCTACTGGGGGTCCGGCACCGATAAACTCATCTTT.